This is a list of T cell receptor beta chains from one sample in a study of cytomegalovirus exposure and HLA in healthy donors. Sequencing used immunoSEQ multiplex PCR; TCRdb keeps in-frame clones, though not all of them. The repertoire includes roughly 120,000 clones, roughly three quarters of them detected once, and 1.5% to 2.5% sits in the top ten. The sequenced material came from PBMCs. The receptors shown here come from a man between 18 and 35 years old in good health and CMV-seronegative. CDR3s include the opening cysteine and the closing phenylalanine or tryptophan. The D gene is left open where the match is weak. The size of a clone is reported for some rows only, either as once, few or many, or as a class for expanded clones.

CDR3nt: TGTGCCAGCAGTTTGAGCTCCTACGAGCAGTACTTC; CDR3aa: CASSLSSYEQYF; d_gene: -; v_gene: TRBV28; j_gene: TRBJ2-7; abundance: -
CDR3nt: TGTGCCACCAGCAGATACGGCGGAACTGAAGCTTTCTTT; CDR3aa: CATSRYGGTEAFF; d_gene: -; v_gene: TRBV15; j_gene: TRBJ1-1; abundance: -
CDR3nt: TGTGCCAGCAGCCTCCTCCCGCAGTATTTT; CDR3aa: CASSLLPQYF; d_gene: -; v_gene: TRBV27; j_gene: TRBJ2-3; abundance: few
CDR3nt: TGTGCCAGCAGCTTAAGGGCGGGAGGCAGCACAGATACGCAGTATTTT; CDR3aa: CASSLRAGGSTDTQYF; d_gene: TRBD2; v_gene: TRBV7-3; j_gene: TRBJ2-3; abundance: -
CDR3nt: TGCAGCGTCGAACAAAGGGACAGGGGGCTAGAGGGCTACACCTTC; CDR3aa: CSVEQRDRGLEGYTF; d_gene: TRBD1; v_gene: TRBV29-1; j_gene: TRBJ1-2; abundance: -
CDR3nt: TGTGCCAGCACATTGGCGGGAGGCACAGATACGCAGTATTTT; CDR3aa: CASTLAGGTDTQYF; d_gene: TRBD2; v_gene: TRBV27; j_gene: TRBJ2-3; abundance: -
CDR3nt: TGTGCCAGTAGTTACGGAGCGGGAGTGGGAGATACGCAGTATTTT; CDR3aa: CASSYGAGVGDTQYF; d_gene: TRBD2; v_gene: TRBV6-5; j_gene: TRBJ2-3; abundance: -
CDR3nt: TGTGCCAGCAGTTTGTTGGGACAGGGGGAGAACACTGAAGCTTTCTTT; CDR3aa: CASSLLGQGENTEAFF; d_gene: TRBD1; v_gene: TRBV27; j_gene: TRBJ1-1; abundance: once
CDR3nt: TGTGCCAGCAGCTTAACGGGCCCAGAGGGTGGATCACCCCTCCACTTT; CDR3aa: CASSLTGPEGGSPLHF; d_gene: -; v_gene: TRBV7-3; j_gene: TRBJ1-6; abundance: -
CDR3nt: TGCGCCAGCAGCCAAGCTGACAGGGATGATCAGCCCCAGCATTTT; CDR3aa: CASSQADRDDQPQHF; d_gene: TRBD1; v_gene: TRBV4-3; j_gene: TRBJ1-5; abundance: -
CDR3nt: TGTGCCAGCAGCTGGACTAGCACAGATACGCAGTATTTT; CDR3aa: CASSWTSTDTQYF; d_gene: -; v_gene: TRBV13; j_gene: TRBJ2-3; abundance: -
CDR3nt: TGTGCCAGCAGCGTAGATCCGGTACAGGCCTACGAGCAGTACTTC; CDR3aa: CASSVDPVQAYEQYF; d_gene: -; v_gene: TRBV9; j_gene: TRBJ2-7; abundance: -
CDR3nt: TGTGCCATCAGCGAGGACAGGGACAATGAGCAGTTCTTC; CDR3aa: CAISEDRDNEQFF; d_gene: TRBD1; v_gene: TRBV10-3; j_gene: TRBJ2-1; abundance: once
CDR3nt: TGTGCCTGGGAGACAGGCGGTAATTCGCCCCTCCACTTT; CDR3aa: CAWETGGNSPLHF; d_gene: -; v_gene: TRBV30; j_gene: TRBJ1-6; abundance: -
CDR3nt: TGCGCCAGCAGCTTCCGACTAGCTGACACCGGGGAGCTGTTTTTT; CDR3aa: CASSFRLADTGELFF; d_gene: TRBD2; v_gene: TRBV5-1; j_gene: TRBJ2-2; abundance: -
CDR3nt: TGTGCCAGCTCATCCGGACTGACTCGCTCGAACACTGAAGCTTTCTTT; CDR3aa: CASSSGLTRSNTEAFF; d_gene: -; v_gene: TRBV18; j_gene: TRBJ1-1; abundance: -
CDR3nt: TGTGCCAGCAGTCTACCCCGGAGAGCGGGAGGGAATAATGAGCAGTTCTTC; CDR3aa: CASSLPRRAGGNNEQFF; d_gene: TRBD2; v_gene: TRBV27; j_gene: TRBJ2-1; abundance: -
CDR3nt: TGTGCCTGGAGTGTAGGGAGGGCTATGAAAAAACTGTTTTTT; CDR3aa: CAWSVGRAMKKLFF; d_gene: -; v_gene: TRBV30; j_gene: TRBJ1-4; abundance: -
CDR3nt: TGTGCCAGCAGCTTAGCGGGGATAGCGGAGTCCACAGATACGCAGTATTTT; CDR3aa: CASSLAGIAESTDTQYF; d_gene: -; v_gene: TRBV7-2; j_gene: TRBJ2-3; abundance: once
CDR3nt: TGTGCCAGCAGCGTGGGGGCACAGGAGACCCAGTACTTC; CDR3aa: CASSVGAQETQYF; d_gene: -; v_gene: TRBV7-2; j_gene: TRBJ2-5; abundance: -
CDR3nt: TGCAGCGCTAAAGCGGGACTACTCACAGATACGCAGTATTTT; CDR3aa: CSAKAGLLTDTQYF; d_gene: TRBD2; v_gene: TRBV29-1; j_gene: TRBJ2-3; abundance: -
CDR3nt: TGTGCCAGCAATAAGGGACAGGGTTTATTCGATACGCAGTATTTT; CDR3aa: CASNKGQGLFDTQYF; d_gene: TRBD1; v_gene: TRBV6-6; j_gene: TRBJ2-3; abundance: -